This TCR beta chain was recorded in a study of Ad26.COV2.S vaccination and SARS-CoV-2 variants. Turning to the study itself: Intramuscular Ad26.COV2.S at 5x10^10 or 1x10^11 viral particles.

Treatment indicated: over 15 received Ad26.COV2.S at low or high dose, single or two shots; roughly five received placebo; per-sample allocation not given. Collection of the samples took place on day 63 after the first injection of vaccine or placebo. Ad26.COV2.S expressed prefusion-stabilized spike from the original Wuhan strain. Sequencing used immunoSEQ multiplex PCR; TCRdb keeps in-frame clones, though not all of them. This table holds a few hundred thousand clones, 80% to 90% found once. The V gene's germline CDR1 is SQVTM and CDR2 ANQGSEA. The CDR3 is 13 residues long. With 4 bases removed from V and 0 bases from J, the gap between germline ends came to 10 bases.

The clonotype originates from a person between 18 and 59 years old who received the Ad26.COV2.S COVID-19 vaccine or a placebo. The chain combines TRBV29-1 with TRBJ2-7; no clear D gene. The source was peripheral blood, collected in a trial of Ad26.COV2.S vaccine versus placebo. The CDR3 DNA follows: TGCAGCGTTGGCACACAATCCTCCTACGAGCAGTACTTC. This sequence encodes CSVGTQSSYEQYF.